The 24 T cell receptor beta chains below come from one sample, sequenced in a study of blood T cell repertoires in COVID-19. Sequencing was performed with immunoSEQ multiplex PCR; in TCRdb, only in-frame clones are kept and a portion is missing. Altogether around 310,000 clones are present, over 75% being singletons, with the ten largest covering around a tenth. The sequenced sample was PBMCs or T cells enriched from blood (not recorded which). The origin of the receptors is a woman in her thirties or forties who had recovered from COVID-19.

The chain has TRBV7-2 and TRBJ1-4, with 7 bases identical to TRBD1. After removal of 7 bases from V and 6 bases from J, the junction contained 8 bases not matched to a gene. The germline V gene has CDR1 SGHTA and CDR2 FQGNSA. The CDR3 extends over 14 amino acids. The CDR3 reads CASKFKGADEKLFF. The CDR3 nucleotides are TGTGCCAGCAAATTTAAGGGGGCGGATGAAAAACTGTTTTTT.

V and J are TRBV11-2 and TRBJ1-1, with 7 bases fitting TRBD1. The CDR3 extends over 15 amino acids. The J segment lost 4 bases and the V segment lost 2 bases, leaving 7 bases of the junction unmatched. Germline lookup yields CDR1 SGHAT and CDR2 FQNNGV. The chain's CDR3 is CASSLIRQGATEAFF. CDR3 bases: TGTGCCAGCAGCTTAATCCGACAGGGCGCCACTGAAGCTTTCTTT.

This chain joins TRBV7-3 and TRBJ1-1; TRBD1 might be the D (5 bases). The CDR3 has 16 amino acids. The germline V and J ends were trimmed by 2 bases and 0 bases, with 13 bases remaining between them. Germline V gives CDR1 SGHTA, CDR2 FQGTGA. The CDR3 DNA follows: TGTGCCAGCAGCTTAGGGGGGAAAGTTGTGAACACTGAAGCTTTCTTT. The encoded protein is CASSLGGKVVNTEAFF. Using reference TRBV7-3 and TRBJ1-1 for the parts outside the CDR3, the full variable domain is GAGVSQTPSNKVTEKGKYVELRCDPISGHTALYWYRQSLGQGPEFLIYFQGTGAADDSGLPNDRFFAVRPEGSVSTLKIQRTERGDSAVYLCASSLGGKVVNTEAFFGQGTRLTVV.

The chain joins TRBV7-9 to TRBJ2-5, with 9 nucleotides matching TRBD1. Germline V gene data show CDR1 as SEHNR and CDR2 as FQNEAQ (reference sequence). The CDR3 is made up of 16 amino acids. The V gene end was trimmed by 4 bases and the J gene end by 1 base; junction bases not matched to a gene: 7. This CDR3 is CASSSTGGASQETQYF. The CDR3 DNA sequence: TGTGCCAGCAGCTCCACAGGGGGCGCGTCCCAAGAGACCCAGTACTTC.

This clone showed up just a few times. V is TRBV30 and J is TRBJ1-2; tentatively, D is TRBD1 (5 bases). Germline-derived CDR1 and CDR2 are GTSNPN and SVGIG (reference sequence). This CDR3 comprises 12 residues. V was pared by 0 bases and J by 7 bases, with 9 bases between. The CDR3 sequence: CAWSVYGGGYTF. The CDR3 region has the DNA TGTGCCTGGAGTGTATACGGGGGTGGCTACACCTTC. Full variable domain (rest looked up from reference TRBV30 and TRBJ1-2): SQTIHQWPATLVQPVGSPLSLECTVEGTSNPNLYWYRQAAGRGLQLLFYSVGIGQISSEVPQNLSASRPQDRQFILSSKKLLLSDSGFYLCAWSVYGGGYTFGSGTRLTVV.

The CDR3 here is CASSAGTENTEAFF. CDR3 sequence (DNA): TGTGCCAGCAGCGCGGGGACGGAGAACACTGAAGCTTTCTTT. The chain has TRBV7-3 and TRBJ1-1; tentatively, D is TRBD1 (5 bases). V was pared by 5 bases and J by 1 base, with 11 bases between. CDR3 size: 14 residues. Germline V gives CDR1 SGHTA, CDR2 FQGTGA.

The gene calls are TRBV7-3 and TRBJ2-2, with D possibly matching TRBD2 (6 bases). This CDR3 contains 15 residues. The V and J ends lost 1 base and 3 bases respectively, with 9 bases between them. In germline, CDR1 is SGHTA, CDR2 FQGTGA. The CDR3 spells CASSLIGGDTGELFF. CDR3 nucleotides: TGTGCCAGCAGCTTAATAGGCGGGGACACCGGGGAGCTGTTTTTT.

The chain couples TRBV5-5 to TRBJ1-5, with 8 bases identical to TRBD1. The V gene's germline CDR1 is SGHKS and CDR2 YYEKEE (reference sequence). Trimming took 2 bases from V and 5 from J; bases not matched to a gene: 0. The CDR3 spans 13 residues. This CDR3 is CASSLQGDQPQHF. CDR3 coding DNA: TGTGCCAGCAGCTTACAGGGGGATCAGCCCCAGCATTTT.

The rearrangement joins TRBV13 to TRBJ2-7, with TRBD1 matching 8 bases. With 5 bases clipped from V and 5 bases from J, the junction kept 11 bases outside the gene matches. In germline, CDR1 is PRHDT, CDR2 FYEKMQ (reference sequence). The CDR3 sequence is 15 residues long. The CDR3 protein is CASSPPGQGRDEQYF. The CDR3 nucleotides are TGTGCCAGCAGCCCCCCCGGACAGGGCCGGGACGAGCAGTACTTC.

The chain uses TRBV19 and TRBJ1-1; possible D gene TRBD1, 6 bases. CDR3 length equals 15 residues. Germline CDR1 reads LNHDA; CDR2 reads SQIVND (reference sequence). Trimming left V 6 bases short and J 7 bases short, with 21 bases between. This CDR3 reads CASSIVPGEGYEAFF. The CDR3 nucleotides read TGTGCCAGTAGCATCGTCCCAGGGGAAGGTTATGAAGCTTTCTTT.

This clone appeared a few times. V gene TRBV15 combines with J gene TRBJ1-6, with a weak D call TRBD1 (6 bases). V lost 0 bases to trimming and J lost 8 bases, with 11 bases between them. The CDR3 runs to 15 residues. Germline lookup yields CDR1 LNHNV and CDR2 YYDKDF (reference sequence). CDR3 in DNA: TGTGCCACCAGCAGAGATCCCAGGGGTGATTCACCCCTCCACTTT. It encodes CATSRDPRGDSPLHF.

The chain uses TRBV11-1 and TRBJ1-3; TRBD1 is a possible D gene (5 bases). The CDR3 runs 14 residues. The V gene lost 5 bases and the J gene lost 0 bases, with 8 bases spanning the gap. The germline V gene has CDR1 SGHAT and CDR2 FQDESV (reference sequence). CDR3 sequence: CASSPTDSGNTIYF. CDR3 DNA sequence: TGTGCCAGCAGCCCGACAGACTCTGGAAACACCATATATTTT.

The V and J genes are TRBV29-1 and TRBJ2-7; 7 bases map to TRBD1. The CDR3 extends over 12 amino acids. From germline, CDR1 is SQVTM and CDR2 ANQGSEA. Trimming took 4 bases from V and 5 from J; bases not matched to a gene: 5. Written as DNA, the CDR3 is TGCAGCGTTGGCAGGGGGAGAAACGAGCAGTACTTC. It encodes CSVGRGRNEQYF.

V usage is TRBV25-1 and J usage is TRBJ2-6, with D possibly matching TRBD1 (6 bases). The CDR3 covers 17 residues. The ends were cut back, 5 bases at V and 2 bases at J, with 16 bases in the middle. Germline CDR1 reads MGHDK; CDR2 reads SYGVNS. The CDR3 DNA is TGTGCCAGCAGTAGGGGGAAAGTTTCGGCTGGGGCCAACGTCCTGACTTTC. This gives the protein CASSRGKVSAGANVLTF.

The chain employs TRBV19 and TRBJ1-2; tentatively, D is TRBD1 (6 bases). This CDR3 has 15 amino acids. Trimming shortened V by 1 base and J by 6 bases, and 15 bases separated the two germline ends. The germline V gene encodes CDR1 LNHDA and CDR2 SQIVND (reference sequence). CDR3 protein: CASSIGGGGNNGYTF. The CDR3 DNA sequence: TGTGCCAGTAGTATAGGGGGAGGGGGAAATAATGGCTACACCTTC.

The chain employs TRBV11-2 and TRBJ2-2; 8 positions match TRBD1. This CDR3 is 13 amino acids long. Trimming took 11 bases from V and 2 from J; bases not matched to a gene: 4. Germline values: CDR1 SGHAT, CDR2 FQNNGV. The CDR3 reads CAGDRLNTGELFF. CDR3 DNA sequence: TGTGCCGGGGACAGGCTCAACACCGGGGAGCTGTTTTTT. Together with reference TRBV11-2 and TRBJ2-2, the CDR3 gives the full variable domain: EAGVAQSPRYKIIEKRQSVAFWCNPISGHATLYWYQQILGQGPKLLIQFQNNGVVDDSQLPKDRFSAERLKGVDSTLKIQPAKLEDSAVYLCAGDRLNTGELFFGEGSRLTVL.

V and J are TRBV28 and TRBJ2-3, with a tentative D call TRBD1 (6 bases). V lost 7 bases to trimming and J lost 1 base, with 15 bases between them. CDR3 length: 15 amino acids. Germline assignment: CDR1 MDHEN and CDR2 SYDVKM. Here the CDR3 reads CASISQGPRTDTQYF. The CDR3 DNA follows: TGTGCCAGCATCTCACAGGGACCTCGCACAGATACGCAGTATTTT. Together with reference TRBV28 and TRBJ2-3, the CDR3 gives the full variable domain: DVKVTQSSRYLVKRTGEKVFLECVQDMDHENMFWYRQDPGLGLRLIYFSYDVKMKEKGDIPEGYSVSREKKERFSLILESASTNQTSMYLCASISQGPRTDTQYFGPGTRLTVL.

The chain couples TRBV29-1 to TRBJ2-7, with TRBD2 as a possible D gene (5 bases). Germline V gene lookup returns CDR1 SQVTM and CDR2 ANQGSEA. V was pared by 6 bases and J by 3 bases, with 15 bases between. This CDR3 has 13 amino acids. This CDR3 is CSVGTGIYYEQYF. The CDR3 DNA follows: TGCAGCGTCGGCACCGGGATATACTACGAGCAGTACTTC.

This clone has a single count. The V gene is TRBV28, the J gene TRBJ2-3; 12 positions match TRBD2. The CDR3 is 15 amino acids. Per germline, CDR1 MDHEN and CDR2 SYDVKM. Losses at the gene ends were 3 bases for V and 5 bases for J; bases not matched to a gene: 3. CDR3 in DNA: TGTGCCAGCAGTTTTCAGACTAGCGGGGGAGATACGCAGTATTTT. Encoded protein: CASSFQTSGGDTQYF.

This sequence joins TRBV19 and TRBJ1-5, with 9 bases lining up with TRBD1. This CDR3 is built from 18 residues. Germline values: CDR1 LNHDA, CDR2 SQIVND (reference sequence). With 7 bases clipped from V and 2 bases from J, the junction kept 15 bases outside the gene matches. The CDR3 DNA sequence: TGTGCCAGTACCCCGGACAGGGGCGACTTCACGGGCAATCAGCCCCAGCATTTT. This translates into CASTPDRGDFTGNQPQHF.

Note on this clone: Other DNA sequences of this sample code for an identical CDR3. The chain joins TRBV5-1 to TRBJ1-4, with D possibly TRBD1 on 6 matching bases. The germline V gene encodes CDR1 SGHRS and CDR2 YFSETQ. V lost 1 base and J lost 3, with 10 bases in between. The CDR3 is made up of 15 amino acids. As DNA, the CDR3 is TGCGCCAGCAGCTTGAGAGGGGGGGCTAATGAAAAACTGTTTTTT. This encodes CASSLRGGANEKLFF. The full variable domain, in which reference TRBV5-1 and TRBJ1-4 provide the parts outside the CDR3, is KAGVTQTPRYLIKTRGQQVTLSCSPISGHRSVSWYQQTPGQGLQFLFEYFSETQRNKGNFPGRFSGRQFSNSRSEMNVSTLELGDSALYLCASSLRGGANEKLFFGSGTQLSVL.

This clone was seen just once. V and J are TRBV29-1 and TRBJ1-2; 8 bases align to TRBD1. Germline values: CDR1 SQVTM, CDR2 ANQGSEA. This CDR3 is 11 amino acids long. The ends lost 4 bases at V and 7 bases at J; junction bases unmatched: 2. The CDR3 nucleotides read TGCAGCGTTGGGGGACAGGCTGGCTACACCTTC. Its protein is CSVGGQAGYTF.

The chain combines TRBV29-1 with TRBJ2-3, with TRBD2 as a possible D gene (6 bases). CDR3 length: 11 residues. CDR1 and CDR2 from the germline V gene are SQVTM and ANQGSEA. V gave up 4 bases and J gave up 4 bases, with 6 bases separating them. CDR3 sequence reads: CSVAGADTQYF. CDR3 DNA sequence: TGCAGCGTTGCGGGGGCAGATACGCAGTATTTT.

This clone has a single count. This chain links TRBV19 with TRBJ1-3; possibly TRBD1 for D (5 bases). The CDR3 contains 15 residues. Trimming stripped 2 bases from V and 2 bases from J, with 10 bases between. Germline-derived CDR1 and CDR2 are LNHDA and SQIVND (reference sequence). The CDR3 DNA reads TGTGCCAGTAGTATACCGCAGGGAACTGGAAACACCATATATTTT. Translated: CASSIPQGTGNTIYF.